Below, one T cell receptor beta chain is given with its context. This CDR3 has 12 amino acids. The germline V gene has CDR1 MNHEY and CDR2 SVGEGT. The V end was cut by 6 bases, the J end by 9 bases, with 12 bases between. The data originate from a study of blood T cell repertoires in COVID-19. Study-wide context: The United States, Italy and Spain supplied acute and convalescent COVID-19 samples. From T cells, B-cell-depleted T cells, or PBMCs came the material, which was cDNA or gDNA.

Per the original data handling: The assay estimated nucleated cells by amplifying reference gene primers. Clones were read by immunoSEQ multiplex PCR, and TCRdb kept only the in-frame ones, dropping some. The V and J calls and clone size come from that table; D and trimming were worked out from the DNA. This table has around 190,000 clones, 88% appearing once. The receptor's source is a human donor in a cohort sampled during active COVID-19. The chain has TRBV6-2 or TRBV6-3 and TRBJ2-1; D not resolved. Sequenced input: peripheral blood. The CDR3 loop reads CASSTQRVEQFF. The DNA for the CDR3 is TGTGCCAGCAGCACCCAGCGTGTTGAGCAGTTCTTC.